This T cell receptor beta chain was documented in a study of blood T cell repertoires in COVID-19 (dated by TCRdb to the early 2020s). For context, the study as a whole: Samples from collaborators originated in the United States, Italy and Spain and spanned both the acute and convalescent phases of COVID-19. The material from the prospective study consisted of cDNA or gDNA derived from T cells, B-cell-depleted T cells, or PBMCs. The dataset comprised deeply sampled blood TCRbeta repertoires from subjects exposed to, actively infected with, or recovered from COVID-19. Where HLA class I and class II types were available, the types were taken from metadata supplied by the sample provider, not from assay-based typing. A de-identified subject ID, COVID-19 status, age in years and sex were almost always included in the sample metadata. The samples were drawn from two sources: the first 160 participants of the ongoing ImmuneRACE study, and 1,000 to 1,500 subjects contributed by 6 global collaborators. A freely available public database, intended as a resource for researchers studying the immune response to SARS-CoV-2, is where the repertoires were released. The full study reports these points: The quantity of clinical and demographic metadata differed by source and by participant and was supplied without curation.

With regard to this clone: Its specific antigen is unknown. No much larger clone is present one base from it, and per-base qualities are unavailable.

V sheds 0 bases and J sheds 3 bases, leaving 12 bases between their ends. The germline V gene supplies CDR1 MNHEY and CDR2 SVGAGI. There are 15 amino acids in the CDR3, from cysteine to phenylalanine inclusive. Here the CDR3 DNA is all that survives: 45 bases in frame from base 1. The immunoSEQ Assay, a bias-controlled multiplex PCR, was used to amplify TCRbeta CDR3 regions from genomic DNA. Per the source publication's procedure: The number of nucleated cells in each sample was estimated from the amplification of reference gene primers within the assay. To quantify the absolute abundance of each unique TCRbeta CDR3 rearrangement, sequence reads were collapsed and filtered. For each sample, productive Simpson clonality was calculated as the square root of Simpson's diversity index over productive rearrangements. TCRdb stores this immuneACCESS table with in-frame sequences only. Part of the clones is absent; in the studies checked, under half of the shortfall reflects unresolved V genes, and no reason is known for the rest. V and J calls and clone size are copied from that table; D and trimming were computed from the DNA. Within this sample are 100,000 to 110,000 clones, with 88% of them counted one time only. The ten top clones hold approximately 5% of the sample.

Collaborating institutions collected whole blood in K2EDTA tubes following their own protocols. For TCRbeta analysis, collaborator samples were shipped as frozen whole blood, as isolated PBMCs, or as DNA extracted from either sample type. This TCR derives from a human donor in a cohort sampled during active COVID-19. The sequencing input was peripheral blood. The sequence joins TRBV6-5 to TRBJ2-7; TRBD1 is a weak D gene call, 5 bases matching. The base sequence is TGTGCCAGCAGTTACTCGCAGGGAACGTTCTACGAGCAGTACTTC. Translation gives CASSYSQGTFYEQYF.